Shown below are 20 T cell receptor beta chains from a single sample sequenced in a study of vaccination effects on CD4 cells after COVID-19 (dated by TCRdb to the early 2020s). No antigen is known for these receptors. After less than eleven days of culture, CD4+ T cells were isolated with the EasySep CD4+ T cell isolation kit. Each participant received two doses of an mRNA SARS-CoV-2 vaccine, either BNT162b2 or mRNA-1273. Libraries were built with the immunoSEQ multiplex PCR assay. TCRdb carries this immuneACCESS record with in-frame sequences only. Its versions omit some clonotypes, under half of them owing to an unresolved V gene in the studies checked, with the rest unexplained. The sample table lists tens of thousands of clones, approximately 80% of them with a count of one. Approximately 2.3% of the sample goes to the ten largest clones. This sample comprised CD4+ T cells from PBMCs cultured without peptide, obtained after COVID-19 vaccination. These receptors all stem from a human donor who received a COVID-19 vaccine.

This chain joins TRBV27 and TRBJ2-3; TRBD2 matches at 10 bases. V was pared by 5 bases and J by 7 bases, with 6 bases of the junction left unmatched. This CDR3 comprises 14 residues. CDR1 is MNHEY and CDR2 is SMNVEV in the germline V gene (reference sequence). CDR3 sequence (DNA): TGTGCCAGCAGTGAGCGGGGGGGCGGAAATACGCAGTATTTT. Translated, it gives CASSERGGGNTQYF.

This clone has more than one count but fewer than ten. CDR3 sequence: CASRGGQGWPQHF. CDR3 nucleotide sequence: TGTGCCAGCCGAGGGGGGCAAGGATGGCCCCAGCATTTT. The chain has TRBV12-3 or TRBV12-4 and TRBJ1-5; the D gene is possibly TRBD1 (6 bases). Trimming pared 8 bases from V and 9 bases from J, leaving 17 bases between. This CDR3 region has 13 residues.

This sequence joins TRBV2 and TRBJ1-1; D not resolved. The CDR3 has 13 residues. From germline, CDR1 is SNHLY and CDR2 FYNNEI. Trimming removed 6 bases from V and 0 bases from J, with 8 bases in between. The CDR3 protein is CASRVHLNTEAFF. In DNA, the CDR3 is TGTGCCAGCAGGGTTCATCTGAACACTGAAGCTTTCTTT.

This clone showed up just a few times. The V and J genes are TRBV9 and TRBJ2-3; 9 bases fit TRBD2. The CDR3 is 14 residues long. Trimming took 3 bases from V and 8 from J; bases not matched to a gene: 7. CDR1 is SGDLS, CDR2 YYNGEE, per germline. The CDR3 DNA reads as TGTGCCAGCAGCGACGGGACTAGCCGAGGTACGCAGTATTTT. This encodes CASSDGTSRGTQYF.

The gene calls are TRBV2 and TRBJ2-1; 8 positions agree with TRBD1. Germline lookup yields CDR1 SNHLY and CDR2 FYNNEI. J lost 6 bases, V lost 10 bases, and 11 bases had no gene match. This CDR3 has 14 amino acids. The CDR3 DNA is TGTGCCACGGCATGGGACAGGAGTCCCAATGAGCAGTTCTTC. Translating it yields CATAWDRSPNEQFF.

This chain joins TRBV19 and TRBJ2-4; 9 bases match TRBD1. This CDR3 comprises 16 residues. The V segment lost 7 bases and the J segment 0 bases; nucleotides outside the gene matches: 7. Germline values: CDR1 LNHDA, CDR2 SQIVND (reference sequence). CDR3 in amino acids: CASTPQGAVAKNIQYF. CDR3 bases: TGTGCCAGTACCCCACAGGGGGCTGTAGCCAAAAACATTCAGTACTTC.

The J gene is TRBJ1-5, the V gene TRBV28; 7 bases are shared with TRBD1. Germline-derived CDR1 and CDR2 are MDHEN and SYDVKM. The CDR3 sequence is 14 residues long. V was pared by 7 bases and J by 5 bases, with 8 bases of the junction left unmatched. CDR3 region: CASTLGQAHQPQHF. The CDR3 bases are TGTGCCAGCACCCTCGGACAGGCCCATCAGCCCCAGCATTTT.

V usage is TRBV4-3 and J usage is TRBJ2-2; D is possibly TRBD1 or TRBD2 (5 bases each). The length of the CDR3 is 15 residues. Germline V lookup: CDR1 LGHNA, CDR2 YSLEER. Deletions cut 6 bases from V and 5 bases from J, with 16 bases between. The DNA for the CDR3 is TGCGCCAGCAGTTGGGACCCCCGGCGGACCGGGGAGCTGTTTTTT. As protein: CASSWDPRRTGELFF.

This chain connects TRBV6-5 to TRBJ1-2; TRBD1 is a possible D gene (6 bases). Trimming cost V 1 base and J 8 bases, with 14 bases left between them. CDR1 MNHEY and CDR2 SVGAGI come from the germline V gene. This CDR3 contains 14 residues. This CDR3 is CASSYLPGERGYTF. DNA for the CDR3: TGTGCCAGCAGTTACTTACCAGGGGAGAGGGGCTACACCTTC.

V usage is TRBV5-1 and J usage is TRBJ1-1, with a tentative D call TRBD1 (5 bases). This CDR3 contains 16 residues. From germline, CDR1 is SGHRS and CDR2 YFSETQ. The ends were cut back, 0 bases at V and 0 bases at J, with 12 bases in the middle. The chain's CDR3 is CASSLAPGRVNTEAFF. The CDR3 DNA reads TGCGCCAGCAGCTTGGCCCCGGGACGGGTGAACACTGAAGCTTTCTTT.

This clone was seen only a few times. This chain uses TRBV18 with TRBJ1-1, with a possible D match to TRBD1 (5 bases). The ends were cut back, 6 bases at V and 0 bases at J, with 23 bases in the middle. This CDR3 has 18 amino acids. Germline CDR1 is KGHSH and CDR2 is LQKENI. As DNA, the CDR3 is TGTGCCAGCTCCCCCGTCGTCGGACAACTTAAGATGAACACTGAAGCTTTCTTT. Its protein product is CASSPVVGQLKMNTEAFF.

This chain connects TRBV3-1 (or the pseudogene TRBV3-2) to TRBJ1-3, with D tentatively TRBD1 (6 bases). The germline V and J ends were trimmed by 6 bases and 7 bases, with 16 bases remaining between them. The CDR3 totals 14 residues. The germline V gene has CDR1 LGHDT and CDR2 YNNKEL (reference sequence). The CDR3 protein is CASRRTGFRNTIYF. The CDR3 nucleotides read TGTGCCAGCAGACGTACAGGGTTTAGGAACACCATATATTTT.

This clone came up once. The chain recombines TRBV24-1 with TRBJ1-4, with D perhaps TRBD1 (5 bases). CDR1 is KGHDR and CDR2 is SFDVKD in the germline V gene. This CDR3 comprises 20 residues. Trimming stripped 1 base from V and 2 bases from J, with 22 bases between. The CDR3 nucleotides are TGTGCCACCAGTGATTTTGAGGACTATGGGGTGGGGCTGACTAATGAAAAACTGTTTTTT. This translates into CATSDFEDYGVGLTNEKLFF.

This chain connects TRBV7-2 to TRBJ1-2; possibly TRBD1 for D (5 bases). From germline, CDR1 is SGHTA and CDR2 FQGNSA. The length of the CDR3 is 14 residues. The ends were cut back, 5 bases at V and 1 base at J, with 11 bases in the middle. CDR3 region: CASSVTQGNYGYTF. As DNA, the CDR3 is TGTGCCAGCAGCGTGACGCAGGGTAACTATGGCTACACCTTC.

The V and J genes are TRBV30 and TRBJ1-3; TRBD1 is a possible D gene (5 bases). Germline assignment: CDR1 GTSNPN and CDR2 SVGIG (reference sequence). V was shortened by 4 bases and J by 2 bases, with 12 bases between the two germline ends. The CDR3 has 14 amino acids. Here the CDR3 reads CAWTGLLTGNTIYF. As DNA, the CDR3 is TGTGCCTGGACAGGGCTGTTAACTGGAAACACCATATATTTT.

The gene calls are TRBV10-3 and TRBJ1-2, with D perhaps matching TRBD1 (5 bases). The CDR3 extends over 13 amino acids. V was trimmed by 3 bases and J by 8 bases, leaving 13 bases between them. Germline CDR1 is ENHRY and CDR2 is SYGVKD. CDR3 DNA sequence: TGTGCCATCAGTGACTCGGGGGTGGAGGGCTACACCTTC. This gives the protein CAISDSGVEGYTF.

This clone is a singleton in its sample. V and J are TRBV10-3 and TRBJ1-4; D perhaps matches TRBD1 (6 bases). CDR1 is ENHRY and CDR2 is SYGVKD in the germline V gene. The V end lost 3 bases, the J end lost 2 bases, and 10 bases lay between the germline ends. This CDR3 is built from 15 residues. The CDR3 region has the DNA TGTGCCATCAGTGATCGGCAGGGGACTAATGAAAAACTGTTTTTT. As protein: CAISDRQGTNEKLFF.

CDR3 in amino acids: CASSTPSREAETQYF. The CDR3 nucleotides are TGTGCCAGCAGTACTCCCTCTAGGGAGGCGGAGACCCAGTACTTC. The chain combines TRBV6-2 or TRBV6-3 with TRBJ2-5; TRBD2 is a possible D gene (6 bases). The V gene lost 5 bases and the J gene lost 5 bases, with 18 bases spanning the gap. Germline CDR1 reads MNHEY; CDR2 reads SVGEGT. This CDR3 is 15 amino acids long.

The rearrangement uses TRBV3-1 (or the pseudogene TRBV3-2) and TRBJ2-4; 7 bases line up with TRBD2. Germline CDR1 LGHDT, CDR2 YNNKEL (reference sequence). This CDR3 has 14 amino acids. After removal of 0 bases from V and 9 bases from J, the junction contained 5 bases not matched to a gene. CDR3 coding DNA: TGTGCCAGCAGCCAAGATCCCGGGGGGAGCATTCAGTACTTC. It yields the protein CASSQDPGGSIQYF.

Details on this clone: Given the absence of the conserved phenylalanine or tryptophan at the CDR3 end, a read error is likely. It is unclear where the CDR3 begins or ends on the DNA, so no DNA is shown, and the CDR3 is as TCRdb lists it. The chain has TRBV20-1 and TRBJ2-7; the table calls TRBD2, which could not be checked here. Including both end residues, the CDR3 is 11 amino acids long. CDR1 and CDR2 (germline): DFQATT, SNEGSKA (reference sequence). The CDR3 loop is CSARGLGWILD.